The T cell receptor (beta chain) under discussion was sequenced for a study of early T cells in non-severe SARS-CoV-2 infection. Study-level information: Chains were unpaired, as sequencing was done on bulk RNA from unsorted whole blood.

Points from the study as a whole: Matching results from VDJdb favored anti-spike CD8 responses, leaving private and CD4 specificities undetected.

The protocol attached unique molecular identifiers to individual cDNA molecules. TCRdb reprocessed the 5' RACE reads via MiXCR and lists one record per CDR3 protein. The table records under 70,000 distinct CDR3 sequences, less than 15% of them present only once. As for this clonotype: As yet, its antigen is unknown.

Trimming took 4 bases from V and 5 from J; bases not matched to a gene: 5. This CDR3 spans 14 amino acids. CDR1 is ENHRY and CDR2 is SYGVKD in the germline V gene. The source of this sequence is an adult who was a healthcare worker with PCR-confirmed SARS-CoV-2 infection or an uninfected control (not recorded which). The chain uses TRBV10-3 and TRBJ1-1, with 9 nucleotides matching TRBD1. This sample comprised whole blood, obtained at baseline. CDR3 protein: CAISGNRGRTEAFF. DNA of the CDR3: TGTGCCATCAGTGGTAACAGGGGGCGGACTGAAGCTTTCTTT.